These 9 T cell receptor beta chains came from one sample sequenced in a study of blood T cell repertoires in COVID-19. The method was immunoSEQ multiplex PCR; TCRdb's version includes in-frame clones alone and lacks a portion of them. The table has approximately 140,000 clones, around nine tenths seen once. Sequencing was done on a sample of peripheral blood. The receptors originated from a man aged 50 or older with active or convalescent COVID-19.

The chain recombines TRBV2 with TRBJ1-6, with D possibly being TRBD1 (6 bases). The V gene lost 6 bases and the J gene lost 0 bases, with 9 bases spanning the gap. CDR1 and CDR2 from the germline V gene are SNHLY and FYNNEI. There are 15 residues in the CDR3. CDR3 sequence (DNA): TGTGCCAGCAGATGGGACAACTCCTATAATTCACCCCTCCACTTT. Its protein is CASRWDNSYNSPLHF.

The chain carries TRBV12-3 or TRBV12-4 and TRBJ1-2; the match to TRBD1 covers 8 bases. The V and J ends lost 6 bases and 4 bases, in that order; junction bases with no gene match: 4. The CDR3 is made up of 13 amino acids. The CDR3 nucleotides are TGTGCCAGCAGACTCGACAGGGGCTATGGCTACACCTTC. It codes for CASRLDRGYGYTF.

This chain connects TRBV21-1 to TRBJ1-1. TRBV21-1 is tagged as a pseudogene. The CDR3 length is 20 residues. This CDR3 is CASSYAEEGLGTDPNTEAFF. DNA of the CDR3: TGTGCCAGCAGCTACGCCGAGGAAGGACTGGGAACCGATCCGAACACTGAAGCTTTCTTT.

The V call is TRBV7-7, the J call TRBJ2-2, with a tentative D call TRBD1 (7 bases). Trimming stripped 5 bases from V and 0 bases from J, with 10 bases between. The germline CDR1 and CDR2 sequences are SSHAT and FNYEAQ (reference sequence). This CDR3 is 15 amino acids long. This CDR3 reads CASSPGGPNTGELFF. CDR3 DNA sequence: TGTGCCAGCAGCCCAGGGGGGCCGAACACCGGGGAGCTGTTTTTT.

V gene TRBV28 combines with J gene TRBJ1-2, with a weak D call TRBD1 (6 bases). CDR1 and CDR2 from the germline V gene are MDHEN and SYDVKM. This CDR3 spans 12 amino acids. V lost 6 bases, J lost 7 bases, and 12 bases lay in between. This CDR3 reads CASSLQGFGYTF. CDR3 DNA: TGTGCCAGCAGCCTACAGGGCTTTGGCTACACCTTC.

V and J are TRBV11-3 and TRBJ2-2, with 10 nucleotides matching TRBD1. CDR3 length equals 16 residues. The V gene end was trimmed by 4 bases and the J gene end by 3 bases; junction bases not matched to a gene: 5. In germline, CDR1 is SGHNT, CDR2 YENEEA. The CDR3 loop is CASSSRQGADTGELFF. CDR3 nucleotides: TGTGCCAGCAGCTCCCGACAGGGGGCGGACACCGGGGAGCTGTTTTTT.

This chain connects TRBV3-1 (or the pseudogene TRBV3-2) to TRBJ1-1, with D perhaps matching TRBD1 (5 bases). The germline V gene has CDR1 LGHDT and CDR2 YNNKEL (reference sequence). V was cut by 4 bases and J by 5 bases, with 14 bases left in between. The CDR3 length is 14 residues. CDR3: CASSPLGLQTEAFF. CDR3 nucleotide sequence: TGTGCCAGCAGCCCCTTGGGACTGCAGACTGAAGCTTTCTTT.

The chain employs TRBV23-1 and TRBJ2-7; the match to TRBD2 covers 7 bases. TRBV23-1 is known as an ORF, though its function is uncertain. Unmatched junction bases numbered 6, after V lost 8 bases and J lost 2 bases. The CDR3 extends over 13 amino acids. The CDR3 region has the DNA TGCGCCAGCCCTACTAGCGACCCCTACGAGCAGTACTTC. Protein: CASPTSDPYEQYF.

The chain employs TRBV2 and TRBJ2-2, with 10 bases identical to TRBD1. J gave up 8 bases and V 6 bases, and 6 bases lay outside the gene matches. CDR1 SNHLY and CDR2 FYNNEI come from the germline V gene. The CDR3 has 14 amino acids. This CDR3 is CASRRQGAWGELFF. The CDR3 DNA sequence: TGTGCCAGCAGAAGACAGGGGGCGTGGGGGGAGCTGTTTTTT.